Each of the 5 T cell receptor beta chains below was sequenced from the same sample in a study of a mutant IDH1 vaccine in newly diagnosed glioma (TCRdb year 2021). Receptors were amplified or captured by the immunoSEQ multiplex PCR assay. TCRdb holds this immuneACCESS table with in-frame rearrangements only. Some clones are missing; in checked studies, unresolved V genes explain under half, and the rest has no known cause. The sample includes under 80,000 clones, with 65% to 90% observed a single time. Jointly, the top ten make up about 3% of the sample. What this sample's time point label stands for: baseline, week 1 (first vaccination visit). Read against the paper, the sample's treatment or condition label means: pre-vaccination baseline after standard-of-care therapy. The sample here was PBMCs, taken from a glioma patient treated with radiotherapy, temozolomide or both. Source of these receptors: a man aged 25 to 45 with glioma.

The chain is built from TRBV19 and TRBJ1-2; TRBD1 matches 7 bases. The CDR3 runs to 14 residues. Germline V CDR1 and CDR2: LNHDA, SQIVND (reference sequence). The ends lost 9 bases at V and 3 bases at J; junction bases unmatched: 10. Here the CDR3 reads CASERQGSYYGYTF. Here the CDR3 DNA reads TGTGCCAGCGAACGACAGGGAAGTTACTATGGCTACACCTTC.

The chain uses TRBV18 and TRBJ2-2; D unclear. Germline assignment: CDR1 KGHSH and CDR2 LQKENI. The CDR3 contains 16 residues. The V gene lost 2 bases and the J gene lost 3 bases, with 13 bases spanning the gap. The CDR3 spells CASSPEVGSHTGELFF. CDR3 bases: TGTGCCAGCTCACCAGAGGTGGGGTCTCACACCGGGGAGCTGTTTTTT.

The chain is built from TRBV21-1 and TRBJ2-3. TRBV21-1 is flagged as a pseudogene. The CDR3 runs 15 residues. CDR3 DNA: TGTGCCAGCAGCAAAGGCGTAGGAAGCACAGATACGCAGTATTTT. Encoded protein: CASSKGVGSTDTQYF.

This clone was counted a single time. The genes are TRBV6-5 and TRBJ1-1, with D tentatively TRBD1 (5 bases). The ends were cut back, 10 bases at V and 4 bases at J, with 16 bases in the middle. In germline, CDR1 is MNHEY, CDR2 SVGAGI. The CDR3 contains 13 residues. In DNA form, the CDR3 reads TGTGCCACCTTTTGGGTTGGGGCCACTGAAGCTTTCTTT. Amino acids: CATFWVGATEAFF.

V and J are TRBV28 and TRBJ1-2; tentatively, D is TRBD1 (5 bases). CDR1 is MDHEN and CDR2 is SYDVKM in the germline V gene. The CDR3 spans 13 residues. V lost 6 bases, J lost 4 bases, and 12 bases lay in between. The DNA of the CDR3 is TGTGCCAGCAGGGTCAGGGTGTCCTATGGCTACACCTTC. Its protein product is CASRVRVSYGYTF.